This T cell receptor beta chain was found in a study of shared clonotypes between healthy human individuals (dated by TCRdb to between 2020 and 2021). About the full investigation: A couple of women and a few men aged 18 to 49 years were included in the cohort. Between about 0.9 and 10 billion PBMCs per donor were obtained by leukapheresis. To estimate repertoire size and how much clonotypes are shared between individuals, the study performed deep sequencing of blood TCR repertoires from a few healthy adults. For each donor, CD4 naive and CD4 memory were each run on three plates, CD8 naive on two plates, and CD8 memory on one plate. Libraries were prepared and TCR repertoires were sequenced by different laboratories using diverse techniques, in order to increase sequencing depth and limit assay-specific biases. The paper's findings and limits, for the study overall: Naive subsets generally had larger estimated clonotype richness than memory subsets. Higher generation probabilities were observed for clonotypes shared by all four sorted-subset donors than for non-shared clonotypes. Only blood was sampled, and tissue TCR repertoires likely differ from those in blood. Because the study included a small number of donors, the genetic and exposure-history diversity represented was limited. Based on pairwise subsampling, the degree of clonotype sharing among donors was expected to be affected by sequencing depth. Across a few donors, roughly 5% of naive CD4, over 3% of naive CD8, around 2.1% of memory CD4, and over 0.35% of memory CD8 clonotypes were shared. Even with the large sequencing depth, rarefaction of the sorted-subset datasets indicated that sequencing was incomplete.

The donors were healthy, HIV-negative adults with no recently reported acute infections or vaccinations. Every donor was a Caucasian adult residing in Nashville, Tennessee, USA. CD4+ T cells were enriched through magnetic negative selection, after which naive cells were positively selected on CD45RA and the remaining negative fraction served as the memory subset. After blood collection by leukapheresis, PBMCs were isolated using Ficoll-Histopaque density gradient centrifugation and then cryopreserved in the vapor phase of liquid nitrogen. Analytical flow cytometry was used to check the purity and quantity of each magnetically sorted T cell population. Genomic DNA was isolated from each sorted fraction and quantified by UV absorbance on a Nanodrop 2000c. Using the deep immunoSEQ assay, multiplex PCR amplified TCR CDR3 regions from genomic DNA. For each cell subset, the extracted genomic DNA was distributed evenly across all wells of several immunoSEQ 96-well plates, and each plate served as one replicate. For sorted subsets, each replicate PCR was loaded with approximately 190 ng genomic DNA, equivalent to some 31,000 T cell genomes. Purified libraries were quantified with a Qubit 3.0 fluorometer, sized on a Bioanalyzer 2100, and re-quantified with the KAPA Library Quantification kit. Each immunoSEQ 96-well plate was sequenced on its own single-read 150-cycle Illumina NextSeq 550 flow cell. Per the authors' processing: Because the immunoSEQ output held only junctional sequences and lacked quality scores, the filtering could not match the filtering applied to full-length reads. To assign V/J genes and CDR3, sequences were annotated against IMGT germline references using PyIR, a Python wrapper for IgBLAST v1.9. Any read was removed if the V/J assignment was weak (E-value above 1e-6), the CDR3 was missing, or the read contained stop codons, out-of-frame junctions, or ambiguous translated residues. V3J clonotypes were defined as sequences sharing an identical inferred V gene, J gene, and CDR3 amino acid sequence. To compute the percentage overlap between repertoires, the number of shared unique clonotypes was divided by the size of the smaller repertoire. Three approaches were used to assess repertoire richness: RTK rarefaction, the Chao1 estimator, and Recon v2.1 estimates of unobserved clonotypes. OLGA was used to compute generation probabilities for all TCRbeta clonotypes that the gDNA method yielded from a handful of donors. Sourced from immuneACCESS, this table was stored by TCRdb with only in-frame sequences that have V and J called. A share of the clones is absent; for the studies checked, an unresolved V gene accounts for under half, and the remainder has no known explanation. V and J calls and clone size come straight from that table; D and trimming were deduced from the DNA. The sample has over a million clones on record, approximately 96% of them singletons. The ten top clones hold roughly 1.1% of the sample.

As regards this clone: The specificity of this receptor is unknown. The input lacks base qualities; no much larger clone sits a single base away.

The germline V gene sets CDR1 to SGHTA and CDR2 to FQGNSA. Cut back by 6 bases and 3 bases, the V and J ends lie 12 bases apart. From cysteine to phenylalanine, the CDR3 is 13 amino acids long. Of the read, only the CDR3 DNA is kept; its 39 bases are in frame from base 1. Material for sequencing was naive CD4+ T cells sorted from blood. The cell subset or site label for this specimen denotes: CD45RA+ positively selected. The chain couples TRBV7-2 to TRBJ2-7; the D gene is not confidently resolved. The TCR comes from a man aged 25 to 45 in good health. The CDR3 reads as follows: CASSDPGLYEQYF. The sequenced DNA is TGTGCCAGCAGTGACCCGGGTCTCTACGAGCAGTACTTC. When the CDR3 is completed using the reference TRBV7-2 and TRBJ2-7 genes on either side, the full variable domain is GAGVSQSPSNKVTEKGKDVELRCDPISGHTALYWYRQSLGQGLEFLIYFQGNSAPDKSGLPSDRFSAERTGGSVSTLTIQRTQQEDSAVYLCASSDPGLYEQYFGPGTRLTVT.